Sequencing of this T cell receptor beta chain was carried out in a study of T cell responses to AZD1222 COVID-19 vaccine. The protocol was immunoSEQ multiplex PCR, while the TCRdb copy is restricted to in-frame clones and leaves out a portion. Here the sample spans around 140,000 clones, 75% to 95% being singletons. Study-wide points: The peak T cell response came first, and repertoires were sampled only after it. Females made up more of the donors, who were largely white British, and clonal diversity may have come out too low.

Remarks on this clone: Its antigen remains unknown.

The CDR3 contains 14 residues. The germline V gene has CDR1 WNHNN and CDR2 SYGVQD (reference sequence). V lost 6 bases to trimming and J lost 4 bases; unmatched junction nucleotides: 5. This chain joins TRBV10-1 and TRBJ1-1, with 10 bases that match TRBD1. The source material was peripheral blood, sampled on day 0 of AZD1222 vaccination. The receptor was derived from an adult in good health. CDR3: CASSPGTGVTEAFF. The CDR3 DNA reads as TGCGCCAGCAGCCCCGGGACAGGGGTCACTGAAGCTTTCTTT.